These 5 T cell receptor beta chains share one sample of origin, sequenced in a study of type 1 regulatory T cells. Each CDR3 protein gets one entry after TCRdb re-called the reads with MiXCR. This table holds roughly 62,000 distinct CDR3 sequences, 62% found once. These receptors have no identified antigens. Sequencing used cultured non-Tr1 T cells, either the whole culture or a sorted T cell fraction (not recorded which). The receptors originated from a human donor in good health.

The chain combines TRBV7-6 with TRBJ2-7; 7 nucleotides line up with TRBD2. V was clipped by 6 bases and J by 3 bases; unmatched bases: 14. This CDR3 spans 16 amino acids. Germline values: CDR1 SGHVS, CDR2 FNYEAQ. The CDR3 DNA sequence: TGTGCCAGCAGTACTGTGGCCGGGACTAAAGTCTACGAGCAGTACTTC. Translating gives CASSTVAGTKVYEQYF.

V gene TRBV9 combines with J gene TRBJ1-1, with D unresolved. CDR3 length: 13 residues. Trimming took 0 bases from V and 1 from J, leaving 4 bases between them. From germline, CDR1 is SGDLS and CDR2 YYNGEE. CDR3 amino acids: CASSVAQNTEAFF. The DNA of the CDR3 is TGTGCCAGCAGCGTAGCCCAGAACACTGAAGCTTTCTTT. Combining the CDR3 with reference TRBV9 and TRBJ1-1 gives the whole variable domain DSGVTQTPKHLITATGQRVTLRCSPRSGDLSVYWYQQSLDQGLQFLIQYYNGEERAKGNILERFSAQQFPDLHSELNLSSLELGDSALYFCASSVAQNTEAFFGQGTRLTVV.

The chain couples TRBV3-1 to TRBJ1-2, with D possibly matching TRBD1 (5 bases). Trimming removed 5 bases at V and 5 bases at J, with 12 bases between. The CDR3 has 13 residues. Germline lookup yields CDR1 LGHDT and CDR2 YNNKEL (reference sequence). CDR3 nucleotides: TGTGCCAGCAGCTCGGGACGGAGGTATGGCTACACCTTC. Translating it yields CASSSGRRYGYTF.

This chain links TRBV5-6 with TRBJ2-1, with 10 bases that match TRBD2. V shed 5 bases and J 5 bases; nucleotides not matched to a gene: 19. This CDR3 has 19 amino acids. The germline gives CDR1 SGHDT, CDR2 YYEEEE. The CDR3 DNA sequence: TGTGCCAGCAGGTTTCGGGTTCTAGCGGGAGTAATTATTGACAATGAGCAGTTCTTC. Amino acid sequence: CASRFRVLAGVIIDNEQFF.

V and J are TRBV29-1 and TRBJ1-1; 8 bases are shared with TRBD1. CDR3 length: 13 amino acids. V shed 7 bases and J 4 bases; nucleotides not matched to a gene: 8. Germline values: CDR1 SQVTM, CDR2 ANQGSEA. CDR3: CSGETGQGTEAFF. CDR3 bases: TGCAGCGGTGAGACAGGACAGGGCACTGAAGCTTTCTTT.